Listed here are 5 T cell receptor beta chains from one sample, sequenced in a study of CXCR3-negative and CXCR3-positive naive CD8 T cells. These receptors are not linked to any known antigen. The authors prepared UMI-labeled TRB cDNA libraries by 5' RACE. Each CDR3 protein gets one entry in TCRdb, which reprocessed the 5' RACE reads and gives no DNA. The sample's table shows over 95,000 distinct CDR3 sequences. General observations from the study: Against CXCR3-negative naive cells, CXCR3-positive naive cells showed more hydrophobic TRB CDR3s.

Sequencing was done on a sample of naive CXCR3+ CD8+ T cells from blood. Subset meaning: CD45RO-CCR7+CD27+CD95- naive CD8+ T cells expressing CXCR3 (TNR3+). These receptors came from a human donor in good health. Some clones in this sample may be carry-over from other donors' samples.

The rearrangement joins TRBV4-3 to TRBJ1-1; there is no DNA to check the TCRdb D call of TRBD1. Germline CDR1 LGHNA, CDR2 YSLEER. The CDR3 is made up of 13 amino acids. This chain's CDR3 is CATGDRGNTEAFF.

The CDR3 region is CASSSTGNYGYTF. The V gene is TRBV7-2, the J gene TRBJ1-2; TCRdb calls TRBD1, which cannot be checked without DNA. The CDR3 is 13 amino acids. Germline V gene data show CDR1 as SGHTA and CDR2 as FQGNSA.

The CDR3 reads CASSLARGLTNTGELFF. The chain combines TRBV27 with TRBJ2-2; absent DNA, TCRdb's TRBD2 call cannot be checked. The CDR3 has 17 residues. The germline V gene encodes CDR1 MNHEY and CDR2 SMNVEV (reference sequence).

The chain couples TRBV19 to TRBJ2-2. This CDR3 region has 13 residues. The germline V gene has CDR1 LNHDA and CDR2 SQIVND (reference sequence). This CDR3 is CASSITSSGELFF.

V usage is TRBV7-6 and J usage is TRBJ2-3. This CDR3 is 14 amino acids long. In germline, CDR1 is SGHVS, CDR2 FNYEAQ. CDR3 sequence: CASSLALQTDTQYF.